The present T cell receptor (beta chain) was sequenced within a study of blood T cell repertoires in COVID-19. Across the whole study: Donors in the United States, Italy and Spain gave samples during acute or convalescent COVID-19. PBMCs, B-cell-depleted T cells, or T cells provided the cDNA or gDNA that made up the material.

In the original processing: Amplification with reference gene primers provided the estimates of nucleated cell counts. This table comes from immunoSEQ multiplex PCR, and its TCRdb copy is limited to in-frame clones, with some not included. From that table come the V and J calls and clone size; the DNA was used to work out D and trimming. The sample lists 250,000 to 350,000 clones; approximately 89% were seen once. The germline V gene encodes CDR1 MNHEY and CDR2 SMNVEV (reference sequence). V lost 7 bases and J lost 2; bases outside the gene matches: 7. The CDR3 has 15 amino acids. Sequencing input: peripheral blood. This receptor was obtained from a woman aged 50 to 60 who had recovered from COVID-19. The chain employs TRBV27 and TRBJ1-2, with 10 bases matching TRBD1. The CDR3: CASTRTGGRNYGYTF. The CDR3 DNA sequence: TGTGCCAGCACCCGGACAGGGGGGAGGAACTATGGCTACACCTTC.